The 25 T cell receptor beta chains reported below all come from one sample, sequenced in a study of OX40 agonist ivuxolimab in advanced cancers. Profiled with immunoSEQ multiplex PCR; TCRdb holds only in-frame clones, not every one. The sample lists more than 50,000 clones, 75% to 85% seen once, with roughly 2.6% in the top ten. The sample was CD4+ or CD8+ T cells sorted from blood, taken in a trial of the OX40 agonist ivuxolimab. These receptors were collected from an adult with an advanced solid tumor such as melanoma, head and neck, liver or kidney cancer.

The chain couples TRBV5-1 to TRBJ1-1; maybe TRBD1 (6 bases). V gave up 0 bases and J gave up 0 bases, with 9 bases separating them. The CDR3 spans 15 residues. Germline loops: CDR1 SGHRS, CDR2 YFSETQ. In DNA, the CDR3 is TGCGCCAGCAGCTTGGTGGACAGCATGAACACTGAAGCTTTCTTT. This sequence encodes CASSLVDSMNTEAFF.

The V gene is TRBV5-1, the J gene TRBJ1-6, with D possibly being TRBD1 (5 bases). Trimming stripped 6 bases from V and 7 bases from J, with 17 bases between. Germline V gives CDR1 SGHRS, CDR2 YFSETQ. There are 15 residues in the CDR3. CDR3 amino acids: CASNVEGRGNSPLHF. CDR3 nucleotide sequence: TGCGCCAGCAACGTAGAGGGGAGGGGAAATTCACCCCTCCACTTT.

The V and J genes are TRBV21-1 and TRBJ1-2; the table's D call, TRBD1, was not checked against the DNA. TRBV21-1 is reported as a pseudogene. CDR3 size: 14 residues. CDR3 DNA: TGTGCCAGCAGCTTTTCCGACAGTCACTATGGCTACACCTTC. Translation gives CASSFSDSHYGYTF.

J is TRBJ1-5 and V is TRBV6-1, with D unresolved. The CDR3 contains 14 residues. The V end lost 4 bases, the J end lost 2 bases, and 9 bases lay between the germline ends. Germline V lookup: CDR1 MNHNS, CDR2 SASEGT. CDR3 amino acids: CASSAIPGNQPQHF. The CDR3 nucleotides read TGTGCCAGCAGTGCGATCCCCGGCAATCAGCCCCAGCATTTT.

This clone is medium-sized (0.01 to 0.1%) in the sample. This rearrangement joins TRBV27 to TRBJ1-6; D is perhaps TRBD1 (6 bases). Germline V CDR1 and CDR2: MNHEY, SMNVEV (reference sequence). V was clipped by 11 bases and J by 4 bases, with 12 bases between them. This CDR3 has 13 residues. CDR3 protein: CASSGVYNSPLHF. Written as DNA, the CDR3 is TGTGCCTCCTCAGGGGTGTATAATTCACCCCTCCACTTT.

CDR3 loop: CASRVQGQNTEAFF. For the CDR3, the DNA is TGTGCCAGTAGGGTCCAGGGTCAGAACACTGAAGCTTTCTTT. V and J are TRBV19 and TRBJ1-1, with D possibly matching TRBD1 (5 bases). Trimming pared 6 bases from V and 1 base from J, leaving 12 bases between. Germline CDR1 LNHDA, CDR2 SQIVND (reference sequence). CDR3 length equals 14 residues.

This clone occurred a few times. The CDR3: CASRTDRVDGYTF. CDR3 nucleotide sequence: TGTGCCAGCAGAACTGACAGGGTAGATGGCTACACCTTC. V and J are TRBV6-6 and TRBJ1-2; 7 bases line up with TRBD1. This CDR3 has 13 residues. CDR1 and CDR2 (germline): MNHNY, SVGAGI (reference sequence). The J segment lost 6 bases and the V segment lost 6 bases, leaving 7 bases of the junction unmatched.

This clone was seen a handful of times. This rearrangement joins TRBV5-1 to TRBJ1-1; TRBD1 might be the D (6 bases). V was trimmed by 3 bases and J by 1 base, leaving 13 bases between them. The CDR3 covers 15 residues. Per the germline V gene, CDR1 is SGHRS and CDR2 is YFSETQ. CDR3 bases: TGCGCCAGCAGCTGGGAATCGACAGGGAACACTGAAGCTTTCTTT. Residues: CASSWESTGNTEAFF.

The CDR3: CASSLAGVEPQHF. CDR3 bases: TGTGCCAGCAGCTTAGCGGGGGTGGAGCCCCAGCATTTT. The gene calls are TRBV7-9 and TRBJ1-5; D might be TRBD1 (5 bases). Germline V gives CDR1 SEHNR, CDR2 FQNEAQ (reference sequence). This CDR3 region has 13 residues. V was trimmed by 0 bases and J by 8 bases, leaving 8 bases between them.

V gene TRBV7-9 combines with J gene TRBJ2-7, with 8 positions matching TRBD1. Trimming cost V 7 bases and J 4 bases; bases outside gene matches: 9. CDR1 is SEHNR and CDR2 is FQNEAQ in the germline V gene (reference sequence). The CDR3 has 14 amino acids. CDR3: CASTATGAIYEQYF. DNA of the CDR3: TGTGCCAGCACCGCGACAGGGGCTATTTACGAGCAGTACTTC.

The chain recombines TRBV19 with TRBJ2-4, with 10 bases lining up with TRBD1. With 5 bases clipped from V and 3 bases from J, the junction kept 10 bases outside the gene matches. The CDR3 is made up of 17 amino acids. Germline CDR1 is LNHDA and CDR2 is SQIVND (reference sequence). CDR3 in amino acids: CASSPYGTGEGKNIQYF. DNA for the CDR3: TGTGCCAGTAGTCCCTACGGGACAGGGGAAGGCAAAAACATTCAGTACTTC.

This chain's CDR3 is CASSNRLLAGGLYNEQFF. The CDR3 coding sequence is TGTGCCAGTAGTAACCGCCTACTAGCGGGGGGTTTATACAATGAGCAGTTCTTC. V and J are TRBV19 and TRBJ2-1; 12 nucleotides match TRBD2. The germline V gene has CDR1 LNHDA and CDR2 SQIVND (reference sequence). V lost 4 bases, J lost 4 bases, and 11 bases stayed unmatched. This CDR3 is built from 18 residues.

The genes are TRBV5-4 and TRBJ1-6; no clear D gene. Between the trimmed V and J ends, which lost 4 bases and 9 bases, there was a span of 14 bases. CDR3 length: 14 amino acids. Germline V gene sequence: CDR1 SGHNT, CDR2 YYREEE (reference sequence). The CDR3 region is CASSLNRGISPLHF. For the CDR3, the DNA is TGTGCCAGCAGCCTGAACCGGGGAATTTCACCCCTCCACTTT.

The sample holds a few counts of this clone. The chain has TRBV9 and TRBJ2-2, with D possibly being TRBD1 (5 bases). The CDR3 runs 15 residues. Germline CDR1 reads SGDLS; CDR2 reads YYNGEE. Trimming took off 1 base at V and 5 bases at J, with 12 bases between the two ends. The CDR3 protein is CASSVTNRITGELFF. As DNA, the CDR3 is TGTGCCAGCAGCGTAACAAACAGGATTACCGGGGAGCTGTTTTTT. The whole variable domain, filled in from reference TRBV9 and TRBJ2-2, reads DSGVTQTPKHLITATGQRVTLRCSPRSGDLSVYWYQQSLDQGLQFLIQYYNGEERAKGNILERFSAQQFPDLHSELNLSSLELGDSALYFCASSVTNRITGELFFGEGSRLTVL.

In this sample, this clone turned up a few times. The chain recombines TRBV9 with TRBJ1-6; D call uncertain. Trimming shortened V by 4 bases and J by 8 bases, and 10 bases separated the two germline ends. Germline-derived CDR1 and CDR2 are SGDLS and YYNGEE. The CDR3 covers 13 residues. This chain's CDR3 is CASSSHGDSPLHF. CDR3 DNA: TGTGCCAGCAGCTCTCATGGGGATTCACCCCTCCACTTT.

This rearrangement joins TRBV28 to TRBJ1-5, with D unclear. Trimming stripped 3 bases from V and 11 bases from J, with 11 bases between. The germline V gene has CDR1 MDHEN and CDR2 SYDVKM. CDR3 size: 12 residues. The CDR3 protein is CASSFSEIAQHF. CDR3 sequence (DNA): TGTGCCAGCAGTTTCTCGGAAATTGCCCAGCATTTT.

The gene calls are TRBV14 and TRBJ2-1; the D is unclear. Between the trimmed V and J ends, which lost 4 bases and 2 bases, there was a span of 12 bases. CDR3 length equals 15 residues. Looked up from germline, CDR1 is SGHDN and CDR2 is FVKESK. The CDR3 region is CASSLTMLPYNEQFF. In nucleotides, the CDR3 is TGTGCCAGCAGCCTAACTATGCTCCCCTACAATGAGCAGTTCTTC.

This clone was counted a few times. The chain carries TRBV5-1 and TRBJ2-1, with D possibly matching TRBD1 (5 bases). The CDR3 has 14 amino acids. From germline, CDR1 is SGHRS and CDR2 YFSETQ. With 2 bases removed from V and 5 bases from J, the gap between germline ends came to 11 bases. The CDR3 DNA follows: TGCGCCAGCAGCTTCTATGACAGAGACAATGAGCAGTTCTTC. It codes for CASSFYDRDNEQFF. Together with reference TRBV5-1 and TRBJ2-1, the CDR3 gives the full variable domain: KAGVTQTPRYLIKTRGQQVTLSCSPISGHRSVSWYQQTPGQGLQFLFEYFSETQRNKGNFPGRFSGRQFSNSRSEMNVSTLELGDSALYLCASSFYDRDNEQFFGPGTRLTVL.

The rearrangement uses TRBV5-1 and TRBJ2-5; 7 bases are shared with TRBD1. Germline trimming cut 7 bases from V and 2 bases from J; bases unmatched to any gene: 11. Germline lookup yields CDR1 SGHRS and CDR2 YFSETQ. The CDR3 runs to 15 residues. In DNA, the CDR3 is TGCGCCAGCTCGGAGACCGGGACAGCGCAAGAGACCCAGTACTTC. Protein: CASSETGTAQETQYF.

This clone occurred once. The chain employs TRBV5-4 and TRBJ1-2; TRBD1 agrees at 12 bases. J lost 2 bases, V lost 4 bases, and 6 bases had no gene match. Germline V CDR1 and CDR2: SGHNT, YYREEE (reference sequence). The CDR3 has 16 amino acids. CDR3 region: CASSPGTGGRNYGYTF. For the CDR3, the DNA is TGTGCCAGCAGCCCGGGGACAGGGGGCAGAAACTATGGCTACACCTTC.

The chain is built from TRBV7-6 and TRBJ1-1, with D unresolved. CDR1 SGHVS and CDR2 FNYEAQ come from the germline V gene. The CDR3 is 13 amino acids. Trimming took off 4 bases at V and 1 base at J, with 7 bases between the two ends. CDR3 residues: CASSSGSNTEAFF. The CDR3 DNA reads TGTGCCAGCAGCTCGGGGTCGAACACTGAAGCTTTCTTT.

This rearrangement joins TRBV27 to TRBJ2-1; possibly TRBD1 or TRBD2 for D (5 bases each). Trimming removed 5 bases at V and 7 bases at J, with 18 bases between. The germline V gene has CDR1 MNHEY and CDR2 SMNVEV (reference sequence). CDR3 size: 15 residues. The CDR3 loop reads CASSPRSGTRNEQFF. CDR3 in DNA: TGTGCCAGCAGTCCAAGGTCAGGGACCAGGAATGAGCAGTTCTTC.

The chain has TRBV5-6 and TRBJ2-1, with TRBD2 as a possible D gene (7 bases). Trimming took 6 bases from V and 8 from J, leaving 24 bases between them. This CDR3 has 16 residues. From germline, CDR1 is SGHDT and CDR2 YYEEEE. This CDR3 is CASTELGGREYDEQFF. CDR3 nucleotide sequence: TGTGCCAGCACCGAACTGGGGGGGCGGGAATACGATGAGCAGTTCTTC.

This clone was found once. The genes are TRBV7-2 and TRBJ1-4; no clear D gene. This CDR3 has 15 amino acids. V dropped 5 bases and J dropped 8 bases, with 18 bases sitting between them. CDR1 is SGHTA and CDR2 is FQGNSA in the germline V gene. The CDR3 reads CASSIDGWAEEKLFF. The CDR3 DNA reads as TGTGCCAGCAGCATCGACGGGTGGGCGGAAGAAAAACTGTTTTTT.

The chain is built from TRBV2 and TRBJ1-2; TRBD1 matches 9 bases. The CDR3 spans 13 residues. J gave up 13 bases and V 5 bases, and 11 bases lay outside the gene matches. The V gene's germline CDR1 is SNHLY and CDR2 FYNNEI. CDR3 loop: CASSYRTGASPTF. In nucleotides, the CDR3 is TGTGCCAGCAGTTACCGGACAGGGGCCTCCCCCACCTTC.